This T cell receptor beta chain was retrieved from a study of shared clonotypes between healthy human individuals. V shed 2 bases, J shed 4 bases, and the junction held 2 bases outside the gene matches. CDR1 and CDR2 (germline): LGHNA, YNFKEQ. This CDR3 has 14 amino acids. Generated by immunoSEQ multiplex PCR, the TCRdb table keeps only in-frame clones and is missing some. Of around 2,000,000 clones listed, over 85% are singletons. The source is a young man in good health. V is TRBV4-2 and J is TRBJ2-1; 7 bases align to TRBD1. Sequencing was performed on naive CD4+ T cells sorted from blood. The sample's subset: CD45RA+ positively selected. CDR3 nucleotide sequence: TGTGCCAGCAGCCAACGGGACAGTTACAATGAGCAGTTCTTC. This translates into CASSQRDSYNEQFF.